Shown below are 26 T cell receptor beta chains from a single sample sequenced in a study (dated by TCRdb to 2013 to 2016). Cells that were CD4+CD25+CD127-/low were the ones isolated as Tregs. The receptor library was made with 5' RACE. TCRdb names Illumina MiSeq as the instrument used. The raw public data were reprocessed by TCRdb itself: fastp quality trimming at Q25, MiXCR clonotype calling, in-frame beta chains only. Rows matching on CDR3 protein sequence are summarized as one entry with the most common DNA and genes. This sample gives some 44,000 distinct CDR3 sequences in total; roughly 21% of them show up just once. The ten top clones hold roughly 3.7% of the sample. Sequenced sample: Tregs sorted from blood. All receptors derive from a female donor with breast cancer.

This clonotype was seen a few times. A much larger clone differs from this one at a single base, so this may be a read error. This chain links TRBV9 with TRBJ2-6; possibly TRBD2 for D (6 bases). The CDR3 is 18 amino acids. V was shortened by 3 bases and J by 0 bases, with 16 bases between the two germline ends. Germline CDR1 and CDR2: SGDLS and YYNGEE. The DNA of the CDR3 is TGTGCCAGCAGCGCCCATCCGACGGGGGACTCTGGGGCCAACGTCCTGACTTTC. The encoded protein is CASSAHPTGDSGANVLTF.

A remark on this clonotype: One end of the junction varies from germline; a read error may be responsible. V gene TRBV10-3 combines with J gene TRBJ2-3; 12 positions agree with TRBD2. Germline V CDR1 and CDR2: ENHRY, SYGVKD. The length of the CDR3 is 17 residues. The CDR3 nucleotides read TGTGCCAGCAGTGAGTGGGGACTAGCGGGCGACACAGATACGCAGTATTTT. This codes for CASSEWGLAGDTDTQYF.

About this clonotype: Just one base apart from a much larger clone, this may be a read error. The genes are TRBV5-1 and TRBJ1-1; D is uncertain. The CDR3 runs to 13 residues. The germline V and J ends were trimmed by 7 bases and 4 bases, with 14 bases remaining between them. The germline CDR1 and CDR2 sequences are SGHRS and YFSETQ. The CDR3 DNA sequence: TGCGCCAGCCGAGGAGCGCTGAGCACTGAAGCTTTCTTT. Its protein is CASRGALSTEAFF.

This clonotype has only a few counts. J is TRBJ2-7 and V is TRBV10-3, with D perhaps TRBD1 (7 bases). This CDR3 contains 14 residues. V was pared by 2 bases and J by 3 bases, with 11 bases between. CDR1 and CDR2 from the germline V gene are ENHRY and SYGVKD. This CDR3 is CAISEDREVYEQYF. Written as DNA, the CDR3 is TGTGCCATCAGTGAGGACAGGGAGGTCTACGAGCAGTACTTC.

This rearrangement joins TRBV5-1 to TRBJ1-1, with D perhaps TRBD1 (5 bases). V was shortened by 4 bases and J by 1 base, with 11 bases between the two germline ends. This CDR3 is 14 amino acids long. The V gene's germline CDR1 is SGHRS and CDR2 YFSETQ. CDR3 amino acids: CASSQGRSNTEAFF. In DNA, the CDR3 is TGCGCCAGCAGCCAGGGACGGTCGAACACTGAAGCTTTCTTT.

The table lists this clonotype with many counts. The chain couples TRBV20-1 to TRBJ1-6; D remains unclear. With 2 bases removed from V and 5 bases from J, the gap between germline ends came to 7 bases. This CDR3 contains 13 residues. In germline, CDR1 is DFQATT, CDR2 SNEGSKA (reference sequence). CDR3 coding DNA: TGCAGTGCTAGAAGGGTGAATAATTCACCCCTCCACTTT. Its translation: CSARRVNNSPLHF.

This clonotype is medium-sized. The rearrangement links TRBV5-1 to TRBJ2-4, with D tentatively TRBD1 or TRBD2 (5 bases each). V was shortened by 1 base and J by 8 bases, with 13 bases between the two germline ends. The CDR3 totals 14 residues. CDR1 and CDR2 from the germline V gene are SGHRS and YFSETQ. The CDR3 sequence: CASSLIGAWDIQYF. The CDR3 DNA is TGCGCCAGCAGCTTGATCGGGGCGTGGGACATTCAGTACTTC.

V usage is TRBV9 and J usage is TRBJ2-3, with 13 bases aligning to TRBD2. Losses at the gene ends were 4 bases for V and 3 bases for J; bases not matched to a gene: 8. There are 17 residues in the CDR3. Per germline, CDR1 SGDLS and CDR2 YYNGEE. CDR3 sequence reads: CASSPRTSGSFTDTQYF. The CDR3 region has the DNA TGTGCCAGCAGCCCCCGGACTAGCGGGAGTTTTACAGATACGCAGTATTTT.

Details on this clonotype: A read error is likely, as this CDR3 ends without the conserved phenylalanine or tryptophan. J is TRBJ2-1 and V is TRBV6-1; no clear D gene. Germline V gene lookup returns CDR1 MNHNS and CDR2 SASEGT. Trimming shortened V by 3 bases and J by 10 bases, and 7 bases separated the two germline ends. The CDR3 is made up of 11 amino acids. The DNA of the CDR3 is TGTGCCAGCAGTGATTGGAGAGAGCAGTTCTCC. Translating gives CASSDWREQFS.

In the case of this clonotype: A read error may be the cause here, since a much bigger clone is one base away. V gene TRBV14 combines with J gene TRBJ2-1; D possibly matches TRBD1 or TRBD2 (5 bases each). The V gene's germline CDR1 is SGHDN and CDR2 FVKESK. The CDR3 has 14 amino acids. The CDR3 sequence: CASSQDGGYNELFF. DNA of the CDR3: TGTGCCAGCAGCCAAGATGGGGGATACAATGAGCTGTTCTTC.

The V and J genes are TRBV2 and TRBJ1-2, with D hard to call. Trimming cost V 9 bases and J 4 bases, with 12 bases left between them. The CDR3 consists of 12 residues. Germline assignment: CDR1 SNHLY and CDR2 FYNNEI. CDR3: CARGGASYGYTF. The CDR3 DNA is TGTGCCAGGGGAGGTGCGTCCTATGGCTACACCTTC.

This chain links TRBV5-1 with TRBJ2-5, with TRBD2 as a possible D gene (5 bases). Germline-derived CDR1 and CDR2 are SGHRS and YFSETQ. Trimming shortened V by 4 bases and J by 5 bases, and 24 bases separated the two germline ends. The CDR3 runs to 17 residues. The CDR3 sequence: CASSPTREAKPPETQYF. The CDR3 nucleotides read TGCGCCAGCAGCCCGACCCGGGAAGCCAAACCCCCCGAGACCCAGTACTTC.

With respect to this clonotype: This clone may be a read error of a much larger clone one base away. J is TRBJ2-7 and V is TRBV5-1, with D uncertain. This CDR3 region has 15 residues. Germline CDR1 is SGHRS and CDR2 is YFSETQ. CDR3 DNA sequence: TGCGCCGGCAGCTTGGGTCTGACTTACTCCTACGAGCAGTACTTC. It yields the protein CAGSLGLTYSYEQYF.

The chain joins TRBV20-1 to TRBJ2-1; D is possibly TRBD1 or TRBD2 (6 bases each). Trimming took 3 bases from V and 0 from J, leaving 15 bases between them. Germline V gives CDR1 DFQATT, CDR2 SNEGSKA (reference sequence). CDR3 size: 16 residues. CDR3 DNA sequence: TGCAGTGCTAGTTGGGGGCTCGGGAGCTCCTACAATGAGCAGTTCTTC. As protein: CSASWGLGSSYNEQFF.

This clonotype was detected many times. The V call is TRBV20-1, the J call TRBJ2-4; the match to TRBD2 covers 9 bases. The CDR3 length is 18 residues. The V gene end was trimmed by 6 bases and the J gene end by 3 bases; junction bases not matched to a gene: 18. Germline loops: CDR1 DFQATT, CDR2 SNEGSKA (reference sequence). CDR3 sequence reads: CSAGAWGSGRWDKNIQYF. In DNA form, the CDR3 reads TGCAGTGCGGGGGCCTGGGGGAGCGGGAGGTGGGACAAAAACATTCAGTACTTC.

This sequence joins TRBV7-9 and TRBJ1-2; 7 bases align to TRBD1. This CDR3 has 13 residues. V trimming: 5 bases; J trimming: 3 bases; junction bases outside the gene matches: 3. Germline V gives CDR1 SEHNR, CDR2 FQNEAQ (reference sequence). This CDR3 reads CASSPGGDYGYTF. The DNA of the CDR3 is TGTGCCAGCAGCCCAGGGGGGGACTATGGCTACACCTTC.

As regards this clonotype: With a much larger clone just one base away, this may be a read error. The V and J genes are TRBV20-1 and TRBJ2-6, with D tentatively TRBD1 (5 bases). The germline CDR1 and CDR2 sequences are DFQATT and SNEGSKA (reference sequence). The CDR3 spans 15 residues. The CDR3, as DNA: TGCAGTGCTAGAGCTCCCAGGGCTGGGGCCAGCGTCCTGACTTTC. Translating gives CSARAPRAGASVLTF.

The rearrangement uses TRBV4-1 and TRBJ2-3; D not certain. There are 11 residues in the CDR3. The V gene's germline CDR1 is MGHRA and CDR2 YSYEKL. V was clipped by 5 bases and J by 8 bases, with 8 bases between them. The CDR3, as DNA: TGCGCCAGCAGCGCCGGTGGTACGCAGTATTTT. Translating gives CASSAGGTQYF.

The chain employs TRBV12-3 or TRBV12-4 and TRBJ2-2; possibly TRBD2 for D (6 bases). Trimming took 1 base from V and 4 from J, leaving 10 bases between them. CDR3 length equals 15 residues. This chain's CDR3 is CASSLEGRFTGELFF. The CDR3 DNA sequence: TGTGCCAGCAGTTTAGAAGGGAGGTTCACCGGGGAGCTGTTTTTT.

The V call is TRBV9, the J call TRBJ2-3; D uncertain. Trimming cost V 4 bases and J 2 bases, with 17 bases left between them. The CDR3 sequence is 16 residues long. Germline V CDR1 and CDR2: SGDLS, YYNGEE. The CDR3 loop is CASSPSSDGFTDTQYF. In nucleotides, the CDR3 is TGTGCCAGCAGCCCGTCCTCGGATGGTTTCACAGATACGCAGTATTTT.

The V gene is TRBV7-2, the J gene TRBJ2-2, with D possibly being TRBD2 (6 bases). The germline CDR1 and CDR2 sequences are SGHTA and FQGNSA. V dropped 5 bases and J dropped 6 bases, with 13 bases sitting between them. The CDR3 spans 14 residues. CDR3 residues: CTSSPHAGSGELFF. Written as DNA, the CDR3 is TGTACCAGCAGCCCACACGCGGGGTCCGGGGAGCTGTTTTTT.

This clonotype was observed a handful of times. The chain has TRBV29-1 and TRBJ2-1, with 7 bases lining up with TRBD1. The CDR3 consists of 14 residues. Trimming cost V 4 bases and J 2 bases; bases outside gene matches: 5. The germline gives CDR1 SQVTM, CDR2 ANQGSEA. Here the CDR3 DNA reads TGCAGCGTTGCACAGGGGATCACCTACAATGAGCAGTTCTTC. Protein: CSVAQGITYNEQFF.

This clonotype was observed many times. CDR3 sequence: CASSQSAGGASYEQYF. Written as DNA, the CDR3 is TGCGCCAGCAGCCAGTCGGCCGGGGGGGCCTCCTACGAGCAGTACTTC. This chain joins TRBV4-1 and TRBJ2-7, with 8 bases identical to TRBD2. The V segment lost 3 bases and the J segment 0 bases; nucleotides outside the gene matches: 7. This CDR3 is built from 16 residues. Germline CDR1 is MGHRA and CDR2 is YSYEKL.

CDR3 sequence: CASSQDRFDGYTF. The CDR3 DNA reads as TGCGCCAGCAGCCAAGACAGGTTTGATGGCTACACCTTC. The genes are TRBV4-1 and TRBJ1-2; no firm D call. CDR1 and CDR2 (germline): MGHRA, YSYEKL. The CDR3 has 13 residues. V dropped 0 bases and J dropped 6 bases, with 8 bases sitting between them.

This clonotype was detected many times. This chain connects TRBV20-1 to TRBJ2-7; D gene uncertain. This CDR3 has 16 amino acids. V dropped 6 bases and J dropped 3 bases, with 24 bases sitting between them. Per the germline V gene, CDR1 is DFQATT and CDR2 is SNEGSKA (reference sequence). The CDR3 protein is CSALRLTPLVRYEQYF. In DNA form, the CDR3 reads TGCAGTGCCCTCCGCCTTACCCCCCTGGTACGCTACGAGCAGTACTTC.

This clonotype was seen a single time. This may be a read error: a much more frequent sequence differs by one nucleotide. V usage is TRBV5-5 and J usage is TRBJ2-1, with D perhaps matching TRBD1 (6 bases). Trimming cost V 3 bases and J 3 bases, with 13 bases left between them. Per the germline V gene, CDR1 is SGHKS and CDR2 is YYEKEE (reference sequence). The CDR3 is 15 amino acids. CDR3 loop: CASSSDGGVYNEQFF. CDR3 sequence (DNA): TGTGCCAGCAGCTCGGATGGGGGCGTCTACAATGAGCAGTTCTTC.